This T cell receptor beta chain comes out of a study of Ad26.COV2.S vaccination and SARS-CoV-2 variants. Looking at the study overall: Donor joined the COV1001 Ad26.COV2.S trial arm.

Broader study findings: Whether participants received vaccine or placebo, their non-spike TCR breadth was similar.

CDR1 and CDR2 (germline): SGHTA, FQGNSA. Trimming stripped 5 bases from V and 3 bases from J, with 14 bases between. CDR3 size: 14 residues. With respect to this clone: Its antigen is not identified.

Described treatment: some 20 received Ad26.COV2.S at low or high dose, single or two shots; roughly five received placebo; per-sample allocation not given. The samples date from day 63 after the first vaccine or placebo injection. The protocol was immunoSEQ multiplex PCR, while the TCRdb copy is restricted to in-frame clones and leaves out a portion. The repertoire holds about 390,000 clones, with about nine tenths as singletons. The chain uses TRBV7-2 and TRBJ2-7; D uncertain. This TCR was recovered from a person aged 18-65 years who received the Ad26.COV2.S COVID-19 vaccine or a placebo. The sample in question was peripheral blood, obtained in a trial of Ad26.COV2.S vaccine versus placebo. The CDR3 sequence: CASSITDRDYEQYF. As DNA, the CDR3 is TGTGCCAGCAGCATAACGGACCGAGACTACGAGCAGTACTTC. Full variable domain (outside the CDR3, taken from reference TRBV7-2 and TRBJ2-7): GAGVSQSPSNKVTEKGKDVELRCDPISGHTALYWYRQSLGQGLEFLIYFQGNSAPDKSGLPSDRFSAERTGGSVSTLTIQRTQQEDSAVYLCASSITDRDYEQYFGPGTRLTVT.